This T cell receptor beta chain is from a study of T cells in Graves' hyperthyroidism and ophthalmopathy. General study results and limits: Before onset, by a median of around 6.1 months, the model predicted ophthalmopathy.

Trimming stripped 1 base from V and 1 base from J, with 8 bases between. The CDR3 spans 15 residues. Looked up from germline, CDR1 is SNHLY and CDR2 is FYNNEI. This clonotype came up many times. Its antigen is not known. Amplified TCR beta CDR3 regions derived from RNA transcripts. The primer set for the first-round RT-PCR of the TCR CDR3 was HTBI. A single record per CDR3 protein comes from TCRdb applying MiXCR to the multiplex PCR reads. The sample records 350,000 to 400,000 distinct CDR3 sequences, 15% to 20% being singletons. The receptor was isolated from a woman between 18 and 30 years old with Graves' hyperthyroidism. The sequenced sample was blood. V usage is TRBV2 and J usage is TRBJ1-5; perhaps TRBD1 as D (5 bases). CDR3 region: CASSEDRWSNQPQHF. CDR3 bases: TGTGCCAGCAGTGAAGACAGGTGGAGCAATCAGCCCCAGCATTTT.